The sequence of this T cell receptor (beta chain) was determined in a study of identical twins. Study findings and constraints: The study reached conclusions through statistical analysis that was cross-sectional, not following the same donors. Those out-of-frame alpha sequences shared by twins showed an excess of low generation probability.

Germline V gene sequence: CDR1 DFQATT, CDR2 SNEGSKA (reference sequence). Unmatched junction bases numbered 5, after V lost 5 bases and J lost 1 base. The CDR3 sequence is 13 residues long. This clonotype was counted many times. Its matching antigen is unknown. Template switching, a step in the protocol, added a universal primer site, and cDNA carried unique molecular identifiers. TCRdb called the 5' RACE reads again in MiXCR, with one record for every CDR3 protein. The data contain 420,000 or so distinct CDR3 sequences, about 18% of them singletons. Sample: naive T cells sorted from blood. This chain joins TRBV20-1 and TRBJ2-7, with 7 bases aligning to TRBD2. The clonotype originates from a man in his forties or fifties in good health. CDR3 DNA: TGCAGTGCTCGGACGGGGGGATCCTACGAGCAGTACTTC. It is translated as CSARTGGSYEQYF.